This T cell receptor (beta chain) was obtained from a study of metastatic and nonmetastatic thyroid tumors (dated by TCRdb to the early 2020s). At the level of the whole study: The researchers compared repertoires between peripheral blood samples and tumor or nodule tissue samples from patients with malignant or benign thyroid disease.

Libraries were constructed by PCR. The sequencer listed for this sample is Illumina HiSeq 4000. High-throughput sequencing was used to profile the TCR beta-chain CDR3 region of each patient. Concerning the study's data processing: A classifier to discriminate distant-metastatic papillary thyroid cancer patients was built from CDR3 differences across clinicopathological groups. The Shannon index was used to assess repertoire diversity, and the Morisita-Horn index was used to assess tumor-blood repertoire similarity. TCRdb cleaned the public reads at Q25 with fastp, built clones with MiXCR and kept in-frame beta chains. These V and J calls rely on TCRdb rather than the paper's analysis. The sample records roughly 4,000 clones, 35% to 40% of which are singletons. Of the sample, 20% to 25% is held by the ten largest clones. No patient had received any treatment before thyroid surgery. Using T-cell receptor beta sequencing, the researchers looked back retrospectively at clinical samples from patients, gathered between about 2012 and 2019.

What the work shows at the level of the full study, not this receptor alone: TCR beta diversity was reported as significantly higher in malignant tumors than in benign nodules, in both blood and tumor samples.

Trimming takes 5 bases off V and 2 bases off J; junction bases not matched to a gene: 7. The germline V gene (reference sequence) gives CDR1 as DFQATT and CDR2 as SNEGSKA. CDR3 length: 17 amino acids, cysteine to phenylalanine. The kept DNA is CDR3 alone, 51 bases in frame from the first base. Points on this clone: Its recognized antigen is unknown. It has no much larger one-base neighbor in the sample; base qualities were not kept.

Sequences were obtained from tumor tissue. This TCR came from a male donor with papillary thyroid cancer or a benign thyroid nodule (not recorded which). Some clones in this sample may be carry-over from other donors' samples. The chain uses TRBV20-1 and TRBJ2-3, and 16 junctional nucleotides match TRBD2. The CDR3 protein: CSASGTSGRGNTDTQYF. At the DNA level, the sequence is TGCAGTGCTTCCGGGACTAGCGGGAGGGGGAACACAGATACGCAGTATTTT.